Shown below are 30 T cell receptor beta chains from a single sample sequenced in a study of blood T cell repertoires in COVID-19. Repertoires were generated with immunoSEQ multiplex PCR, while TCRdb's copy carries only in-frame clones and drops some. The profile shows approximately 47,000 clones, more than 75% of them singletons. Sequenced material: peripheral blood. The receptors were sampled from an older woman with acute or convalescent COVID-19.

This clone is a singleton in its sample. This chain uses TRBV5-1 with TRBJ2-7; the match to TRBD2 covers 7 bases. V lost 0 bases and J lost 1; bases outside the gene matches: 4. The germline V gene has CDR1 SGHRS and CDR2 YFSETQ. CDR3 length equals 15 residues. CDR3: CASSLVGTTSYEQYF. The CDR3 coding sequence is TGCGCCAGCAGCTTGGTCGGGACTACTTCCTACGAGCAGTACTTC.

CDR3 loop: CASSSGVNTEAFF. The CDR3 bases are TGTGCCAGCAGCTCGGGGGTGAACACTGAAGCTTTCTTT. The chain is built from TRBV7-6 and TRBJ1-1; a possible D gene is TRBD1 (5 bases). Looked up from germline, CDR1 is SGHVS and CDR2 is FNYEAQ. The germline V and J ends were trimmed by 4 bases and 0 bases, with 6 bases remaining between them. The CDR3 loop spans 13 amino acids.

The V gene is TRBV14, the J gene TRBJ2-3, with 10 bases lining up with TRBD1. This CDR3 spans 16 amino acids. With V trimmed by 1 base and J by 3 bases, 4 bases remained unmatched. The V gene's germline CDR1 is SGHDN and CDR2 FVKESK. CDR3 sequence (DNA): TGTGCCAGCAGCCAAGCCGGACAGGGGGGAACAGATACGCAGTATTTT. Its protein product is CASSQAGQGGTDTQYF. Combining the CDR3 with reference TRBV14 and TRBJ2-3 gives the whole variable domain EAGVTQFPSHSVIEKGQTVTLRCDPISGHDNLYWYRRVMGKEIKFLLHFVKESKQDESGMPNNRFLAERTGGTYSTLKVQPAELEDSGVYFCASSQAGQGGTDTQYFGPGTRLTVL.

The chain has TRBV30 and TRBJ2-7, with D tentatively TRBD2 (7 bases). The V gene's germline CDR1 is GTSNPN and CDR2 SVGIG (reference sequence). The CDR3 runs 14 residues. V lost 1 base and J 2 bases, leaving 12 bases between the germline ends. The CDR3 bases are TGTGCCTGGAGTGAGAGGGAGGGGGCCTACGAGCAGTACTTC. Amino acids: CAWSEREGAYEQYF.

The gene calls are TRBV29-1 and TRBJ1-1; the D gene is possibly TRBD1 (6 bases). The CDR3 totals 12 residues. Germline assignment: CDR1 SQVTM and CDR2 ANQGSEA. The DNA of the CDR3 is TGCAGAGCTACTAAGGGGGACACTGAAGCTTTCTTT. Translating it yields CRATKGDTEAFF. Full variable domain (remainder filled in from reference TRBV29-1 and TRBJ1-1): SAVISQKPSRDICQRGTSLTIQCQVDSQVTMMFWYRQQPGQSLTLIATANQGSEATYESGFVIDKFPISRPNLTFSTLTVSNMSPEDSSIYLCRATKGDTEAFFGQGTRLTVV.

The chain links TRBV11-1 to TRBJ2-2; 7 bases are shared with TRBD1. The V gene's germline CDR1 is SGHAT and CDR2 FQDESV (reference sequence). J lost 7 bases, V lost 5 bases, and 4 bases had no gene match. The CDR3 is 13 residues long. The CDR3: CASSLDRVGELFF. The CDR3 nucleotides read TGTGCCAGCAGCCTTGACAGGGTCGGGGAGCTGTTTTTT.

This clone occurred a few times. V and J are TRBV19 and TRBJ2-2, with D perhaps matching TRBD1 (6 bases). Trimming removed 8 bases at V and 4 bases at J, with 11 bases between. Germline loops: CDR1 LNHDA, CDR2 SQIVND (reference sequence). The CDR3 has 13 amino acids. CDR3 protein: CASQGLGTGELFF. As DNA, the CDR3 is TGTGCCAGTCAGGGGTTGGGCACCGGGGAGCTGTTTTTT.

The chain joins TRBV14 to TRBJ1-2; the match to TRBD1 covers 8 bases. V dropped 0 bases and J dropped 3; count of bases not matched to a gene: 3. Germline values: CDR1 SGHDN, CDR2 FVKESK. The CDR3 is 15 amino acids. CDR3: CASSQEQGADYGYTF. The CDR3 region has the DNA TGTGCCAGCAGCCAAGAGCAGGGGGCGGACTATGGCTACACCTTC.

The chain recombines TRBV6-6 with TRBJ1-5; 7 bases are a match to TRBD1. The CDR3 spans 14 residues. With V trimmed by 7 bases and J by 5 bases, 8 bases remained unmatched. The V gene's germline CDR1 is MNHNY and CDR2 SVGAGI (reference sequence). CDR3 loop: CASTHQGDHQPQHF. The CDR3 coding sequence is TGTGCCAGCACTCACCAGGGGGACCATCAGCCCCAGCATTTT.

The chain couples TRBV4-1 to TRBJ2-1; D ambiguous. The germline gives CDR1 MGHRA, CDR2 YSYEKL. V lost 0 bases, J lost 0 bases, and 12 bases lay in between. The CDR3 length is 17 residues. The CDR3 sequence: CASSQDQTESSYNEQFF. The DNA for the CDR3 is TGCGCCAGCAGCCAAGATCAAACTGAGAGCTCCTACAATGAGCAGTTCTTC.

This clone was seen only a few times. The genes are TRBV24-1 and TRBJ2-1; the match to TRBD1 covers 7 bases. CDR1 and CDR2 (germline): KGHDR, SFDVKD. The CDR3 has 14 residues. Trimming at V came to 3 bases and at J to 8 bases, leaving 6 bases not matched to a gene. The DNA of the CDR3 is TGTGCCACCAGTGATCCGGGACAGCCACATGAGCAGTTCTTC. This translates into CATSDPGQPHEQFF.

The CDR3 DNA is TGTGCCAGCAGCAAACGGGGACTAGCGGGAGGCTGGGAGCAGTTCTTC. It encodes CASSKRGLAGGWEQFF. The chain links TRBV21-1 to TRBJ2-1; whether TRBD2, the table's D call, matches the DNA was not checked. TRBV21-1 is recorded as a pseudogene. The CDR3 runs to 16 residues.

J is TRBJ2-6 and V is TRBV9; D gene unclear. The CDR3 runs 15 residues. CDR1 and CDR2 from the germline V gene are SGDLS and YYNGEE. The ends were cut back, 4 bases at V and 2 bases at J, with 10 bases in the middle. CDR3 protein: CASSSGVTGANVLTF. CDR3 nucleotides: TGTGCCAGCAGCTCCGGTGTAACTGGGGCCAACGTCCTGACTTTC.

This clone was picked up one time. The CDR3 loop reads CASSVGHILTGELFF. The DNA of the CDR3 is TGTGCCAGCAGCGTGGGACACATTTTAACCGGGGAGCTGTTTTTT. The chain is built from TRBV11-3 and TRBJ2-2, with a tentative D call TRBD1 (6 bases). Deletions cut 5 bases from V and 5 bases from J, with 15 bases between. The germline V gene has CDR1 SGHNT and CDR2 YENEEA. This CDR3 contains 15 residues.

This clone appeared a single time. The chain joins TRBV7-2 to TRBJ1-6; weak D call: TRBD1 (5 bases). V gave up 2 bases and J gave up 10 bases, with 15 bases separating them. Germline values: CDR1 SGHTA, CDR2 FQGNSA. The CDR3 runs to 15 residues. DNA for the CDR3: TGTGCCAGCAGCTTAAGGGCAGGGTGGGGATCACCCCTCCACTTT. This encodes CASSLRAGWGSPLHF.

V and J are TRBV9 and TRBJ2-2; 8 nucleotides match TRBD1. CDR3 length: 16 amino acids. Per germline, CDR1 SGDLS and CDR2 YYNGEE. The ends lost 4 bases at V and 0 bases at J; junction bases unmatched: 5. CDR3 nucleotide sequence: TGTGCCAGCAGCATGGGACAGGCCCCGAACACCGGGGAGCTGTTTTTT. It codes for CASSMGQAPNTGELFF.

The chain uses TRBV24-1 and TRBJ1-5; TRBD1 is a possible D gene (5 bases). V lost 5 bases and J 3 bases, leaving 10 bases between the germline ends. This CDR3 is 14 amino acids long. CDR1 and CDR2 from the germline V gene are KGHDR and SFDVKD. The CDR3 DNA follows: TGTGCCACCAGTGCCGGGGGAGACAATCAGCCCCAGCATTTT. This codes for CATSAGGDNQPQHF.

J is TRBJ1-2 and V is TRBV9; 9 nucleotides line up with TRBD1. Trimming removed 5 bases from V and 7 bases from J; junction bases left unmatched: 6. This CDR3 is built from 13 residues. Germline lookup yields CDR1 SGDLS and CDR2 YYNGEE. The CDR3 DNA reads TGTGCCAGCAGGGGGACAGGGCTTGGTGGCTACACCTTC. Its protein product is CASRGTGLGGYTF.

This clone was seen a single time. The chain joins TRBV9 to TRBJ2-6; 13 bases align to TRBD2. The germline V gene has CDR1 SGDLS and CDR2 YYNGEE. The V gene end was trimmed by 3 bases and the J gene end by 0 bases; junction bases not matched to a gene: 0. The CDR3 loop spans 17 amino acids. As DNA, the CDR3 is TGTGCCAGCAGCGGGACTAGCGGGGGCTCTGGGGCCAACGTCCTGACTTTC. Protein: CASSGTSGGSGANVLTF.

This chain links TRBV6-2 or TRBV6-3 with TRBJ1-2; TRBD1 agrees at 9 bases. With V trimmed by 6 bases and J by 5 bases, 10 bases remained unmatched. The CDR3 is made up of 15 amino acids. Germline loops: CDR1 MNHEY, CDR2 SVGEGT. In nucleotides, the CDR3 is TGTGCCAGCAGCCAAAGGGGACAGGGACTGTATGGCTACACCTTC. Amino acid sequence: CASSQRGQGLYGYTF.

The rearrangement joins TRBV3-1 (or the pseudogene TRBV3-2) to TRBJ2-5; 7 bases match TRBD1. J gave up 5 bases and V 5 bases, and 11 bases lay outside the gene matches. The germline V gene encodes CDR1 LGHDT and CDR2 YNNKEL (reference sequence). The CDR3 sequence is 15 residues long. CDR3 sequence: CASSEGGRGSETQYF. In DNA form, the CDR3 reads TGTGCCAGCAGCGAAGGGGGCAGGGGAAGCGAGACCCAGTACTTC.

The chain has TRBV2 and TRBJ1-6; tentatively, D is TRBD1 (6 bases). V gave up 4 bases and J gave up 6 bases, with 16 bases separating them. Germline loops: CDR1 SNHLY, CDR2 FYNNEI. The CDR3 runs to 16 residues. CDR3 in amino acids: CASSVDRSGFNSPLHF. DNA of the CDR3: TGTGCCAGCAGTGTCGACAGGTCAGGATTTAATTCACCCCTCCACTTT.

The V gene is TRBV7-9, the J gene TRBJ2-7, with unresolved D. This CDR3 is 12 amino acids long. Germline CDR1 SEHNR, CDR2 FQNEAQ (reference sequence). Trimming took 4 bases from V and 4 from J, leaving 8 bases between them. CDR3 sequence reads: CASSWAGYEQYF. The CDR3 bases are TGTGCCAGCAGCTGGGCCGGTTACGAGCAGTACTTC.

V and J are TRBV7-9 and TRBJ2-5; TRBD1 agrees at 7 bases. V was pared by 0 bases and J by 1 base, with 5 bases of the junction left unmatched. CDR1 and CDR2 from the germline V gene are SEHNR and FQNEAQ (reference sequence). CDR3 length: 16 amino acids. Here the CDR3 reads CASSLATWDSQETQYF. The DNA of the CDR3 is TGTGCCAGCAGCTTAGCTACGTGGGACAGCCAAGAGACCCAGTACTTC.

This sequence joins TRBV29-1 and TRBJ2-1, with TRBD2 matching over 8 bases. CDR1 and CDR2 (germline): SQVTM, ANQGSEA. The V gene end was trimmed by 1 base and the J gene end by 4 bases; junction bases not matched to a gene: 6. The CDR3 is made up of 15 amino acids. Here the CDR3 reads CSVEGLAGLYNEQFF. DNA for the CDR3: TGCAGCGTTGAAGGGCTAGCGGGTCTATACAATGAGCAGTTCTTC.

This rearrangement joins TRBV28 to TRBJ1-2, with D perhaps TRBD1 (6 bases). Germline CDR1 reads MDHEN; CDR2 reads SYDVKM. The CDR3 consists of 14 residues. Trimming pared 5 bases from V and 4 bases from J, leaving 14 bases between. In nucleotides, the CDR3 is TGTGCCAGCAGTCCTAAGGGGGTTGTCTATGGCTACACCTTC. Its translation is CASSPKGVVYGYTF.

This clone was found a few times. The chain joins TRBV7-9 to TRBJ1-2; the D is unclear. Trimming removed 0 bases at V and 4 bases at J, with 6 bases between. The CDR3 sequence is 13 residues long. Germline-derived CDR1 and CDR2 are SEHNR and FQNEAQ (reference sequence). The CDR3 protein is CASSLATSYGYTF. In DNA, the CDR3 is TGTGCCAGCAGCTTAGCTACGAGCTATGGCTACACCTTC. The complete variable domain, with remaining parts taken from reference TRBV7-9 and TRBJ1-2, reads DTGVSQNPRHKITKRGQNVTFRCDPISEHNRLYWYRQTLGQGPEFLTYFQNEAQLEKSRLLSDRFSAERPKGSFSTLEIQRTEQGDSAMYLCASSLATSYGYTFGSGTRLTVV.

J is TRBJ1-2 and V is TRBV23-1, with unresolved D. TRBV23-1 is marked as an open reading frame, function uncertain. V lost 7 bases and J lost 4, with 19 bases in between. This CDR3 region has 15 residues. CDR3 in amino acids: CASTPAPRPGYGYTF. The CDR3 DNA reads as TGCGCCAGCACCCCGGCCCCCCGACCGGGCTATGGCTACACCTTC.

The gene calls are TRBV27 and TRBJ2-1, with a weak D call TRBD2 (5 bases). Germline V CDR1 and CDR2: MNHEY, SMNVEV (reference sequence). Trimming took off 2 bases at V and 3 bases at J, with 11 bases between the two ends. This CDR3 has 15 residues. The DNA of the CDR3 is TGTGCCAGCAGTTTAAGAGCGGAAGGCTACAATGAGCAGTTCTTC. Its protein is CASSLRAEGYNEQFF.

The V gene is TRBV2, the J gene TRBJ2-7, with TRBD1 as a possible D gene (6 bases). CDR3 length: 14 amino acids. Germline CDR1 SNHLY, CDR2 FYNNEI. Trimming took off 3 bases at V and 7 bases at J, with 16 bases between the two ends. CDR3 in amino acids: CASSENRVLDEQYF. The CDR3, as DNA: TGTGCCAGCAGTGAGAACAGGGTCCTGGATGAGCAGTACTTC.